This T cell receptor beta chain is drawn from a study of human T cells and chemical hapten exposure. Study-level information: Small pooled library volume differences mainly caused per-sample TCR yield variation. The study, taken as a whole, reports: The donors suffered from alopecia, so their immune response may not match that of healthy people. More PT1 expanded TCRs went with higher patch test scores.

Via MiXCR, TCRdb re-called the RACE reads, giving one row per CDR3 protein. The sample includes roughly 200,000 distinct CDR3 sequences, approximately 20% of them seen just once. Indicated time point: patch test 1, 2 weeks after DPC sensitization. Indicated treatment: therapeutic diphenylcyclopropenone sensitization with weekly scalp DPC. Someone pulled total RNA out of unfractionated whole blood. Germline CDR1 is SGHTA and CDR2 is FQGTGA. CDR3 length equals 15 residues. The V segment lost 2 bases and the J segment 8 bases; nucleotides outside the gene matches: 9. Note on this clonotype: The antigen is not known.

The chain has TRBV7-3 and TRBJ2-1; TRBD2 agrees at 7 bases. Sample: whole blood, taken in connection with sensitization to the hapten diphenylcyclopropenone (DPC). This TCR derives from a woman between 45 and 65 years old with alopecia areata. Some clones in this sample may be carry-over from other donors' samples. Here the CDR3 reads CASSLQAGPRDEQFF. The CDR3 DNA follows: TGTGCCAGCAGCTTACAAGCGGGACCCCGTGATGAGCAGTTCTTC.